The T cell receptor (beta chain) under discussion was sequenced for a study of cytomegalovirus exposure and HLA in healthy donors. Study-level points and caveats: In vitro testing confirmed a few CMV-associated chains as specific for CMV antigens. CMV serostatus was the only immune exposure information that was available. A later analysis linked a missense DCLRE1C variant to TCR beta V- and J-gene trimming. For most TCR beta V segments, an earlier analysis put the productive rate at about 87% or about 30% of the time.

Of note for this clone: No antigen is known for it.

Germline CDR1 SGDLS, CDR2 YYNGEE. CDR3 size: 13 residues. V was trimmed by 0 bases and J by 7 bases, leaving 10 bases between them. 60 Vbeta and 13 Jbeta primers were used in PCR. Here immunoSEQ multiplex PCR was the method, and the copy in TCRdb shows in-frame clones only, minus some. This sample yields about 230,000 clones, of which 85% to 90% are seen a single time; less than 1.2% belongs to the top ten. This chain connects TRBV9 to TRBJ1-1, with no clear D. The origin of this receptor is a woman aged 18-29 years in good health and CMV-seronegative. The specimen sequenced was PBMCs. CDR3 in DNA: TGTGCCAGCAGCGTAGCATCGGCAGGTGAAGCTTTCTTT. Its protein is CASSVASAGEAFF.